The 25 T cell receptor beta chains reported below all come from one sample, sequenced in a study of T cells in localized non-small cell lung cancer. Here immunoSEQ multiplex PCR was the method, and the copy in TCRdb shows in-frame clones only, minus some. Of about 74,000 clones listed, less than 85% are singletons. The sample was peripheral blood, taken before any cancer treatment. The source is a female donor older than 55 with stage I lung adenocarcinoma.

This clone was recorded a few times. This chain connects TRBV7-2 to TRBJ2-5; D ambiguous. The CDR3 totals 15 residues. CDR1 and CDR2 from the germline V gene are SGHTA and FQGNSA. The V end was cut by 1 base, the J end by 1 base, with 10 bases between. The CDR3 spells CASSLDRASQETQYF. The DNA for the CDR3 is TGTGCCAGCAGCTTAGATAGGGCATCCCAAGAGACCCAGTACTTC.

The chain recombines TRBV6-5 with TRBJ1-3; D is undetermined. The V end was cut by 2 bases, the J end by 0 bases, with 8 bases between. Germline loops: CDR1 MNHEY, CDR2 SVGAGI. The CDR3 covers 15 residues. The CDR3 reads CASSYKTSSGNTIYF. Here the CDR3 DNA reads TGTGCCAGCAGTTACAAAACAAGCTCTGGAAACACCATATATTTT.

This clone was counted a few times. The chain joins TRBV5-1 to TRBJ2-5, with TRBD1 identical over 8 bases. Per the germline V gene, CDR1 is SGHRS and CDR2 is YFSETQ. The length of the CDR3 is 16 residues. J gave up 5 bases and V 2 bases, and 11 bases lay outside the gene matches. The DNA of the CDR3 is TGCGCCAGCAGCTTTACAGCCGGGACAGGAGGTGAGACCCAGTACTTC. This encodes CASSFTAGTGGETQYF.

The V gene is TRBV27, the J gene TRBJ2-1; D perhaps matches TRBD1 (6 bases). The CDR3 has 13 residues. Trimming shortened V by 7 bases and J by 7 bases, and 14 bases separated the two germline ends. Germline lookup yields CDR1 MNHEY and CDR2 SMNVEV (reference sequence). The CDR3 nucleotides are TGTGCCAGCAAAATCGGCAGGGGTAATGAGCAGTTCTTC. Its translation is CASKIGRGNEQFF.

V usage is TRBV5-1 and J usage is TRBJ2-7, with D possibly matching TRBD1 (6 bases). Looked up from germline, CDR1 is SGHRS and CDR2 is YFSETQ. The CDR3 sequence is 13 residues long. The V gene lost 4 bases and the J gene lost 3 bases, with 11 bases spanning the gap. Here the CDR3 reads CASSTPDSYEQYF. The CDR3 nucleotides are TGCGCCAGCAGCACCCCGGACAGCTACGAGCAGTACTTC.

This chain links TRBV19 with TRBJ1-2; D is uncertain. Per the germline V gene, CDR1 is LNHDA and CDR2 is SQIVND (reference sequence). The CDR3 spans 13 residues. The germline V and J ends were trimmed by 3 bases and 4 bases, with 9 bases remaining between them. The DNA for the CDR3 is TGTGCCAGTAGTATTGGGAGCGGCTATGGCTACACCTTC. Its translation is CASSIGSGYGYTF.

The chain carries TRBV7-9 and TRBJ2-1; no definite D call. V lost 3 bases to trimming and J lost 1 base, with 7 bases between them. Looked up from germline, CDR1 is SEHNR and CDR2 is FQNEAQ (reference sequence). This CDR3 spans 14 amino acids. The CDR3 spells CASSFQDSYNEQFF. In DNA, the CDR3 is TGTGCCAGCAGCTTCCAGGATTCCTACAATGAGCAGTTCTTC.

The chain links TRBV2 to TRBJ2-7, with D perhaps being TRBD1 or TRBD2 (5 bases each). Germline values: CDR1 SNHLY, CDR2 FYNNEI. The V gene lost 2 bases and the J gene lost 6 bases, with 14 bases spanning the gap. The CDR3 loop spans 14 amino acids. CDR3 coding DNA: TGTGCCAGCAGTGAAAGTGGGGGTAGTGGCGAGCAGTACTTC. It translates to CASSESGGSGEQYF.

The CDR3 DNA sequence: TGTGCCAGCAGTAGGCCACAGGGAAGCGGAGAGACCCAGTACTTC. Residues: CASSRPQGSGETQYF. The chain is built from TRBV6-1 and TRBJ2-5, with D perhaps matching TRBD1 (6 bases). The V and J ends lost 5 bases and 4 bases respectively, with 17 bases between them. Germline lookup yields CDR1 MNHNS and CDR2 SASEGT. CDR3 length: 15 amino acids.

This chain uses TRBV7-3 with TRBJ1-4, with unresolved D. The CDR3 is made up of 14 amino acids. The germline V and J ends were trimmed by 4 bases and 5 bases, with 11 bases remaining between them. Germline V gives CDR1 SGHTA, CDR2 FQGTGA. CDR3 loop: CASSWSDGNEKLFF. CDR3 bases: TGTGCCAGCAGCTGGTCCGACGGCAATGAAAAACTGTTTTTT. The whole variable domain, remainder taken from reference TRBV7-3 and TRBJ1-4, is GAGVSQTPSNKVTEKGKYVELRCDPISGHTALYWYRQSLGQGPEFLIYFQGTGAADDSGLPNDRFFAVRPEGSVSTLKIQRTERGDSAVYLCASSWSDGNEKLFFGSGTQLSVL.

This chain connects TRBV29-1 to TRBJ2-3; 7 nucleotides match TRBD2. Germline lookup yields CDR1 SQVTM and CDR2 ANQGSEA. Trimming at V came to 4 bases and at J to 0 bases, leaving 13 bases not matched to a gene. This CDR3 spans 17 amino acids. In nucleotides, the CDR3 is TGCAGCGTTGGAGGACTAGTGACTTCGAGTAGCACAGATACGCAGTATTTT. This gives the protein CSVGGLVTSSSTDTQYF.

V usage is TRBV6-9 and J usage is TRBJ1-5; D is uncertain. CDR3 size: 15 residues. V was pared by 3 bases and J by 0 bases, with 9 bases between. CDR1 is MNHGY and CDR2 is SVAAGI in the germline V gene. The CDR3 protein is CASSYDGNSNQPQHF. The CDR3 coding sequence is TGTGCCAGCAGTTACGATGGAAATAGCAATCAGCCCCAGCATTTT.

This chain links TRBV9 with TRBJ2-2, with D unclear. The germline V and J ends were trimmed by 0 bases and 6 bases, with 6 bases remaining between them. The CDR3 covers 13 residues. CDR1 is SGDLS and CDR2 is YYNGEE in the germline V gene. The CDR3 sequence is CASSVAAPGELFF. In DNA form, the CDR3 reads TGTGCCAGCAGCGTAGCAGCTCCCGGGGAGCTGTTTTTT.

The chain carries TRBV11-2 and TRBJ2-3; the match to TRBD2 covers 12 bases. V dropped 3 bases and J dropped 3; count of bases not matched to a gene: 7. Germline loops: CDR1 SGHAT, CDR2 FQNNGV. The CDR3 is 17 residues long. In nucleotides, the CDR3 is TGTGCCAGCAGCTTTAGACGACTAGCGGGAGAAACAGATACGCAGTATTTT. Translated: CASSFRRLAGETDTQYF.

The gene calls are TRBV5-4 and TRBJ2-1, with D uncertain. From germline, CDR1 is SGHNT and CDR2 YYREEE (reference sequence). The CDR3 has 13 amino acids. The ends were cut back, 4 bases at V and 4 bases at J, with 9 bases in the middle. The CDR3 DNA follows: TGTGCCAGCAGCGTCGACCAGTACAATGAGCAGTTCTTC. The encoded protein is CASSVDQYNEQFF.

The table lists this clone with a count of one. The chain recombines TRBV29-1 with TRBJ2-5, with D possibly TRBD1 on 6 matching bases. The CDR3 covers 12 residues. Germline V CDR1 and CDR2: SQVTM, ANQGSEA. V was shortened by 4 bases and J by 5 bases, with 11 bases between the two germline ends. Here the CDR3 DNA reads TGCAGCGTTGCGACAGGTGGGGAGACCCAGTACTTC. It codes for CSVATGGETQYF.

The V gene is TRBV27, the J gene TRBJ2-7; D is possibly TRBD1 or TRBD2 (5 bases each). CDR3 length: 14 residues. CDR1 and CDR2 (germline): MNHEY, SMNVEV (reference sequence). V lost 2 bases and J lost 2, with 10 bases in between. The CDR3 sequence is CASSLLLGAYEQYF. For the CDR3, the DNA is TGTGCCAGCAGTTTACTTTTGGGGGCCTACGAGCAGTACTTC.

The chain has TRBV28 and TRBJ1-2, with a possible D match to TRBD1 (5 bases). The CDR3 is 15 residues long. Trimming cost V 3 bases and J 8 bases, with 19 bases left between them. The germline V gene has CDR1 MDHEN and CDR2 SYDVKM. The CDR3 is CASSFSGAPAVGYTF. The CDR3 bases are TGTGCCAGCAGTTTCTCCGGGGCCCCAGCAGTAGGCTACACCTTC.

This clone was seen once. V usage is TRBV19 and J usage is TRBJ2-4; D remains unclear. V lost 0 bases and J 5 bases, leaving 5 bases between the germline ends. Germline V gene sequence: CDR1 LNHDA, CDR2 SQIVND (reference sequence). The CDR3 has 13 residues. The CDR3 sequence is CASSIDGENIQYF. The CDR3 DNA is TGTGCCAGTAGTATAGATGGAGAAAACATTCAGTACTTC.

The rearrangement links TRBV5-1 to TRBJ2-7, with 10 bases fitting TRBD1. Germline-derived CDR1 and CDR2 are SGHRS and YFSETQ. The V segment lost 5 bases and the J segment 2 bases; nucleotides outside the gene matches: 4. CDR3 length equals 14 residues. CDR3 nucleotides: TGCGCCAGCAGACCGGGGACAGGGGCCTACGAGCAGTACTTC. This sequence encodes CASRPGTGAYEQYF. Drawing the rest from reference TRBV5-1 and TRBJ2-7, the complete variable domain is KAGVTQTPRYLIKTRGQQVTLSCSPISGHRSVSWYQQTPGQGLQFLFEYFSETQRNKGNFPGRFSGRQFSNSRSEMNVSTLELGDSALYLCASRPGTGAYEQYFGPGTRLTVT.

The V and J genes are TRBV19 and TRBJ1-5; D is possibly TRBD1 (5 bases). The CDR3 consists of 17 residues. Trimming removed 3 bases at V and 0 bases at J, with 15 bases between. Germline V lookup: CDR1 LNHDA, CDR2 SQIVND (reference sequence). The CDR3 sequence: CASSIGGQGGSNQPQHF. The CDR3 DNA reads TGTGCCAGTAGTATTGGAGGTCAGGGAGGTAGCAATCAGCCCCAGCATTTT.

The rearrangement uses TRBV7-9 and TRBJ2-7; perhaps TRBD2 as D (5 bases). Germline assignment: CDR1 SEHNR and CDR2 FQNEAQ (reference sequence). CDR3 length equals 17 residues. Between the trimmed V and J ends, which lost 4 bases and 5 bases, there was a span of 24 bases. The CDR3 protein is CASSSTGSLTPSHEQYF. CDR3 nucleotide sequence: TGTGCCAGCAGCTCTACGGGAAGTCTCACCCCTTCCCACGAGCAGTACTTC.

This chain links TRBV27 with TRBJ1-4; TRBD1 is a possible D gene (6 bases). The CDR3 sequence is 13 residues long. V was trimmed by 6 bases and J by 8 bases, leaving 13 bases between them. CDR1 and CDR2 from the germline V gene are MNHEY and SMNVEV (reference sequence). DNA for the CDR3: TGTGCCAGCAGCCAACCAACAGGGGAAAAACTGTTTTTT. It is translated as CASSQPTGEKLFF.

The chain employs TRBV2 and TRBJ2-1; D is unclear. This CDR3 contains 12 residues. The V gene lost 1 base and the J gene lost 12 bases, with 10 bases spanning the gap. Germline V gene sequence: CDR1 SNHLY, CDR2 FYNNEI. CDR3 sequence: CASSEGIAPQFF. The CDR3 DNA is TGTGCCAGCAGTGAAGGTATTGCGCCGCAGTTCTTC.

The chain carries TRBV9 and TRBJ1-3; 7 positions match TRBD1. From germline, CDR1 is SGDLS and CDR2 YYNGEE. V was pared by 3 bases and J by 4 bases, with 7 bases of the junction left unmatched. This CDR3 has 15 amino acids. Here the CDR3 reads CASSGSGGGGNTIYF. The CDR3 DNA reads as TGTGCCAGCAGCGGATCAGGGGGAGGGGGAAACACCATATATTTT.